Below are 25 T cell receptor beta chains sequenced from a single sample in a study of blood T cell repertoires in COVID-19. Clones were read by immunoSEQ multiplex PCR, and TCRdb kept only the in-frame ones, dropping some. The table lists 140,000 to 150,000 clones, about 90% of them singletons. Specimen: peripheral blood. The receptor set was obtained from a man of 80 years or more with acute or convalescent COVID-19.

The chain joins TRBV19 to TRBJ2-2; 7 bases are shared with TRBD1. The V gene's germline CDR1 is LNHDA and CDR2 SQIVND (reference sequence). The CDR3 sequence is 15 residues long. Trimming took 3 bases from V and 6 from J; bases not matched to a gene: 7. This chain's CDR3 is CASSIAGTVPGELFF. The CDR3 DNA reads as TGTGCCAGTAGTATTGCCGGGACAGTCCCCGGGGAGCTGTTTTTT.

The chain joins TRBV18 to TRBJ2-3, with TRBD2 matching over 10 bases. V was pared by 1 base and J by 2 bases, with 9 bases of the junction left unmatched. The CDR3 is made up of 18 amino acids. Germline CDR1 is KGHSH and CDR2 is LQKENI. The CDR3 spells CASSPRALAGENTDTQYF. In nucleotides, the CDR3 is TGTGCCAGCTCACCACGGGCTCTAGCGGGGGAGAACACAGATACGCAGTATTTT.

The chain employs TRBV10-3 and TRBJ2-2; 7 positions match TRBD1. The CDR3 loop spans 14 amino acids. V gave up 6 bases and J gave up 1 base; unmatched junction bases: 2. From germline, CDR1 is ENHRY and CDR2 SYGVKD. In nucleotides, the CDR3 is TGTGCCATCAGCGGGGACAGGAACACCGGGGAGCTGTTTTTT. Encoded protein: CAISGDRNTGELFF.

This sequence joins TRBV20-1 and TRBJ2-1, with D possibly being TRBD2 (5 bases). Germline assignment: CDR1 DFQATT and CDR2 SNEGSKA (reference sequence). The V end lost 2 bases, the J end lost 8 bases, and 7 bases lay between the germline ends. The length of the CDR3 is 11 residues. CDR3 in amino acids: CSARMRDEQFF. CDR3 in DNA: TGCAGTGCTAGAATGCGGGATGAGCAGTTCTTC.

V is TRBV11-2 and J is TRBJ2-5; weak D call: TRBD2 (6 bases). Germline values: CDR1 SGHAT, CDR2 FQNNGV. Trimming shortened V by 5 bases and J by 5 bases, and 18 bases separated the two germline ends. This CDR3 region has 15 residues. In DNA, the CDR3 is TGTGCCAGCAGCCACTACGGGGGACCGATGGAGACCCAGTACTTC. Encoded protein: CASSHYGGPMETQYF.

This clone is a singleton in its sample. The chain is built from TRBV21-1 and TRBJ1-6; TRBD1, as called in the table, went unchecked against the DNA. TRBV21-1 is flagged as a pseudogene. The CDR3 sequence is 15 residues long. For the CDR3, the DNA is TGTGCCAGCAGCAAATTTCAGGGGAAAAATTCACCCCTCCACTTT. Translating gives CASSKFQGKNSPLHF.

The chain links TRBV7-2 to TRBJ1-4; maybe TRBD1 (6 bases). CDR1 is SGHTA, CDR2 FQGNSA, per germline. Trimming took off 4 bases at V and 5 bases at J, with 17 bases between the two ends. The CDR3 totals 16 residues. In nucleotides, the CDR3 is TGTGCCAGCAGCTCAGCAACAGGGTTTAGGAATGAAAAACTGTTTTTT. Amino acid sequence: CASSSATGFRNEKLFF.

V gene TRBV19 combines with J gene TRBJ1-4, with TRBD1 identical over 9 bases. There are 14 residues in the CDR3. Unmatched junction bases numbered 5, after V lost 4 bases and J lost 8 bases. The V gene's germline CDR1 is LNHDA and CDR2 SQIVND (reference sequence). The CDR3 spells CASSRTGVEEKLFF. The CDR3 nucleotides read TGTGCCAGTAGTAGGACAGGGGTGGAGGAAAAACTGTTTTTT.

CDR3 loop: CASSPRQGADEQFF. As DNA, the CDR3 is TGTGCCAGCAGCCCAAGACAGGGAGCGGATGAGCAGTTCTTC. The chain couples TRBV5-4 to TRBJ2-1, with TRBD1 identical over 7 bases. The CDR3 is made up of 14 amino acids. The ends lost 4 bases at V and 8 bases at J; junction bases unmatched: 9. Germline lookup yields CDR1 SGHNT and CDR2 YYREEE (reference sequence).

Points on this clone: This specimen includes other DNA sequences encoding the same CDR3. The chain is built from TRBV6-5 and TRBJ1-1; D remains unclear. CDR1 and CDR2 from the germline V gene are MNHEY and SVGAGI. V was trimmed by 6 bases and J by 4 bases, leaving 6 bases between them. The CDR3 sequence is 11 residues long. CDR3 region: CASRTGTEAFF. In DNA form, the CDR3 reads TGTGCCAGCAGGACGGGCACTGAAGCTTTCTTT.

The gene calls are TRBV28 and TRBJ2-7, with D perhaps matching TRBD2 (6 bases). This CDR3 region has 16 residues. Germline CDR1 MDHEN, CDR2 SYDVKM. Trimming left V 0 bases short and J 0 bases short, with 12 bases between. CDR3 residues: CASSLWVGGNSYEQYF. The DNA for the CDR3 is TGTGCCAGCAGTTTATGGGTTGGCGGGAACTCCTACGAGCAGTACTTC.

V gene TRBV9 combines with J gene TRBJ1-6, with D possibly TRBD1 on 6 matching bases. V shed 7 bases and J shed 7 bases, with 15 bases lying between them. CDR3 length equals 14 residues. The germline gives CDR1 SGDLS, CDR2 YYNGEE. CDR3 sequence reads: CASSSRTENSPLHF. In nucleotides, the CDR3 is TGTGCCAGCTCGTCTAGGACAGAAAATTCACCCCTCCACTTT. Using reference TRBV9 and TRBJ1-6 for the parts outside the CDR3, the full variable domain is DSGVTQTPKHLITATGQRVTLRCSPRSGDLSVYWYQQSLDQGLQFLIQYYNGEERAKGNILERFSAQQFPDLHSELNLSSLELGDSALYFCASSSRTENSPLHFGNGTRLTVT.

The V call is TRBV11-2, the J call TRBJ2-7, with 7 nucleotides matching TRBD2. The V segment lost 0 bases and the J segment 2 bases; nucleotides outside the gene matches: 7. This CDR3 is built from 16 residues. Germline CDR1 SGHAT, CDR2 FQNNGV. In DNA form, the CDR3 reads TGTGCCAGCAGCTTAGATTGGCGGGGGAGGACCTACGAGCAGTACTTC. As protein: CASSLDWRGRTYEQYF.

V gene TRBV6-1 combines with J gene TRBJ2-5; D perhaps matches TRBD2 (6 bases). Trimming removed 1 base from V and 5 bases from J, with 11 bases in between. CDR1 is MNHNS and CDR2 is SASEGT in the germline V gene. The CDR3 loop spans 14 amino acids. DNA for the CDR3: TGTGCCAGCAGTGAAGGGTGGGGGGTCGAGACCCAGTACTTC. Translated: CASSEGWGVETQYF.

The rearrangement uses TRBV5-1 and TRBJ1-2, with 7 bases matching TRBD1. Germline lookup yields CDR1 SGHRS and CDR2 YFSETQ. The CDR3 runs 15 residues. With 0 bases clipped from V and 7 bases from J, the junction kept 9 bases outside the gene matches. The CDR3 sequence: CASSLVGQSQAGYTF. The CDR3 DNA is TGCGCCAGCAGCTTGGTGGGACAGTCCCAAGCTGGCTACACCTTC.

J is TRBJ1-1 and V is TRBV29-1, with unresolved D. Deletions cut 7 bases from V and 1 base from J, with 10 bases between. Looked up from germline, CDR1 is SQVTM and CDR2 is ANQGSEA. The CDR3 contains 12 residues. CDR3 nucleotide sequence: TGCAGCGGGGCCAGAGCGAACACTGAAGCTTTCTTT. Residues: CSGARANTEAFF. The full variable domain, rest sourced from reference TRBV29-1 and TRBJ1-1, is SAVISQKPSRDICQRGTSLTIQCQVDSQVTMMFWYRQQPGQSLTLIATANQGSEATYESGFVIDKFPISRPNLTFSTLTVSNMSPEDSSIYLCSGARANTEAFFGQGTRLTVV.

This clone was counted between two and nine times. The CDR3 DNA is TGCGCCAGCAGGGAGGAGACAGGGGGTTTTTCGGGCGAGCAGTACTTC. Protein: CASREETGGFSGEQYF. The rearrangement uses TRBV5-1 and TRBJ2-7; 9 bases align to TRBD1. The CDR3 sequence is 16 residues long. The V gene's germline CDR1 is SGHRS and CDR2 YFSETQ. Germline trimming cut 5 bases from V and 6 bases from J; bases unmatched to any gene: 15. Combining the CDR3 with reference TRBV5-1 and TRBJ2-7 gives the whole variable domain KAGVTQTPRYLIKTRGQQVTLSCSPISGHRSVSWYQQTPGQGLQFLFEYFSETQRNKGNFPGRFSGRQFSNSRSEMNVSTLELGDSALYLCASREETGGFSGEQYFGPGTRLTVT.

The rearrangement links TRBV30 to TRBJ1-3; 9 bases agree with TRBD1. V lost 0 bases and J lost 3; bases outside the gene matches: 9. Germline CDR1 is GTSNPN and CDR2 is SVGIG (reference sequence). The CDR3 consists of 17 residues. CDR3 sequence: CAWSVVNRGLRGNTIYF. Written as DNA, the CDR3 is TGTGCCTGGAGTGTAGTGAACAGGGGGCTTCGTGGAAACACCATATATTTT.

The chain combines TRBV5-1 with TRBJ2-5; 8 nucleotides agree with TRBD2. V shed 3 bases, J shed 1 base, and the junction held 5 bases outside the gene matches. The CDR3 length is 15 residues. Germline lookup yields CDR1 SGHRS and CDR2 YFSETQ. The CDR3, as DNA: TGCGCCAGCAGCTGGAGCGGGAGTGGCCAAGAGACCCAGTACTTC. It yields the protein CASSWSGSGQETQYF.

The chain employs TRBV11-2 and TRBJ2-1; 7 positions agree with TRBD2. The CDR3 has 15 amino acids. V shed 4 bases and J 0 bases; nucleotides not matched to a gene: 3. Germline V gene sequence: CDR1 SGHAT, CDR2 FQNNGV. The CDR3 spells CASSSQRGSYNEQFF. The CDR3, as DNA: TGTGCCAGCAGCTCACAGCGGGGCTCCTACAATGAGCAGTTCTTC.

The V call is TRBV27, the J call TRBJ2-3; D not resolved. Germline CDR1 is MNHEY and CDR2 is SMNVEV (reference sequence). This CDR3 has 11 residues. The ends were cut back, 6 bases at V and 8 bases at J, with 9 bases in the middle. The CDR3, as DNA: TGTGCCAGCAGGGCGGCCGCTACGCAGTATTTT. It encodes CASRAAATQYF.

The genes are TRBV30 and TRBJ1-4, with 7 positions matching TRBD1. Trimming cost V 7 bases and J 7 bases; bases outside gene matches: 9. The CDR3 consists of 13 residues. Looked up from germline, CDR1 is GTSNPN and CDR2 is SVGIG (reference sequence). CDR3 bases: TGTGCCTCGAGCAGACAGGGTAGTGAAAAACTGTTTTTT. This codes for CASSRQGSEKLFF.

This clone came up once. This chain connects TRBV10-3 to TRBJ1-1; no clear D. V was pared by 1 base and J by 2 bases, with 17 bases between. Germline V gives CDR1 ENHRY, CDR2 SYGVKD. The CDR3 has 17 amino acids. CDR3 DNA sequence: TGTGCCATCAGTGAGTTACTACCCCGGGATATCAACACTGAAGCTTTCTTT. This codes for CAISELLPRDINTEAFF.

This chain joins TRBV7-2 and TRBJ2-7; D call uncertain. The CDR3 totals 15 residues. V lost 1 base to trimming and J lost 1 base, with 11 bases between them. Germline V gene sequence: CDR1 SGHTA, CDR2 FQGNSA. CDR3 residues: CASSLVVARSYEQYF. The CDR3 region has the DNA TGTGCCAGCAGCTTAGTGGTGGCTAGGTCCTACGAGCAGTACTTC.

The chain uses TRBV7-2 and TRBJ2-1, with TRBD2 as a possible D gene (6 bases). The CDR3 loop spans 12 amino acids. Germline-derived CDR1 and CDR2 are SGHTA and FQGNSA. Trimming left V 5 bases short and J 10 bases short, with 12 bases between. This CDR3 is CASSPTRDEQFF. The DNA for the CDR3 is TGTGCCAGCAGCCCGACTAGAGACGAGCAGTTCTTC.